The rows below give T cell receptor beta chains drawn from one sample of a study of naive and memory T cell subsets. TCRdb reanalysed the UMI-ligation and nested PCR reads using MiXCR and keeps one entry per CDR3 protein. The repertoire holds 140,000 to 150,000 distinct CDR3 sequences, more than 15% seen once, with roughly 0.13% in the top ten. The sample taken for sequencing was naive CD4+ T cells from blood. All receptors come from a human donor in good health. CDR3s include the opening cysteine and the closing phenylalanine or tryptophan. Fields, in order: J gene, V gene, D gene, clone size, CDR3 protein, CDR3 DNA. D genes are given only for firm matches. A clone size is listed for some rows: how often the clone was seen (once, few, many), or a class if it is expanded.

J gene: TRBJ1-2; V gene: TRBV12-3/TRBV12-4; D gene: -; clone size: -; CDR3 protein: CASSTVQGHGYTF; CDR3 DNA: TGTGCCAGCAGTACCGTCCAGGGGCATGGCTACACCTTC
J gene: TRBJ2-7; V gene: TRBV5-1; D gene: TRBD2; clone size: -; CDR3 protein: CASSPYSGTSYEQYF; CDR3 DNA: TGCGCCAGCAGCCCTTATAGCGGGACCTCCTACGAGCAGTACTTC
J gene: TRBJ2-7; V gene: TRBV7-2; D gene: TRBD2; clone size: few; CDR3 protein: CASSLTSGPGEQYF; CDR3 DNA: TGTGCCAGCAGCTTAACTAGCGGCCCCGGAGAGCAGTACTTC
J gene: TRBJ2-7; V gene: TRBV6-5; D gene: -; clone size: -; CDR3 protein: CASTDQGGTYEQYF; CDR3 DNA: TGTGCCAGCACAGATCAGGGGGGGACCTACGAGCAGTACTTC
J gene: TRBJ2-3; V gene: TRBV6-1; D gene: TRBD1; clone size: -; CDR3 protein: CASSEWTGEDTQYF; CDR3 DNA: TGTGCCAGCAGTGAATGGACAGGGGAAGATACGCAGTATTTT
J gene: TRBJ2-1; V gene: TRBV7-9; D gene: -; clone size: -; CDR3 protein: CASSPVTSVNEQFF; CDR3 DNA: TGTGCCAGCAGCCCCGTTACATCCGTCAATGAGCAGTTCTTC
J gene: TRBJ1-5; V gene: TRBV27; D gene: -; clone size: few; CDR3 protein: CASSQQRISNQPQHF; CDR3 DNA: TGTGCCAGCAGTCAACAGCGAATTAGCAATCAGCCCCAGCATTTT
J gene: TRBJ2-3; V gene: TRBV4-1; D gene: TRBD2; clone size: once; CDR3 protein: CASSQPAAGLGADTQYF; CDR3 DNA: TGCGCCAGCAGCCAACCCGCGGCGGGACTAGGCGCAGATACGCAGTATTTT
J gene: TRBJ2-1; V gene: TRBV5-5; D gene: TRBD2; clone size: few; CDR3 protein: CASTLGGLVRVPQFF; CDR3 DNA: TGTGCCAGCACCCTGGGGGGACTAGTCAGGGTGCCTCAGTTCTTC
J gene: TRBJ2-3; V gene: TRBV20-1; D gene: -; clone size: few; CDR3 protein: CSARDNLNGRHTDTQYF; CDR3 DNA: TGCAGTGCTAGAGATAATTTGAACGGAAGGCACACAGATACGCAGTATTTT
J gene: TRBJ2-5; V gene: TRBV20-1; D gene: TRBD2; clone size: -; CDR3 protein: CSAFPGGVETQYF; CDR3 DNA: TGCAGTGCTTTCCCCGGGGGGGTGGAGACCCAGTACTTC
J gene: TRBJ1-1; V gene: TRBV6-2/TRBV6-3; D gene: TRBD1; clone size: -; CDR3 protein: CASTGRGAGGLTEAFF; CDR3 DNA: TGTGCCAGCACCGGCCGGGGGGCAGGGGGCCTCACTGAAGCTTTCTTT
J gene: TRBJ2-3; V gene: TRBV29-1; D gene: -; clone size: -; CDR3 protein: CSVDQLGAGSTDTQYF; CDR3 DNA: TGCAGCGTTGATCAACTCGGGGCAGGTAGCACAGATACGCAGTATTTT
J gene: TRBJ2-4; V gene: TRBV3-1; D gene: -; clone size: -; CDR3 protein: CASSLKPTGTRVLGPKNIQYF; CDR3 DNA: TGTGCCAGCAGCCTAAAACCAACCGGGACCCGCGTTCTGGGGCCCAAAAACATTCAGTACTTC
J gene: TRBJ2-7; V gene: TRBV11-2; D gene: -; clone size: many; CDR3 protein: CASSLVHYEQYF; CDR3 DNA: TGTGCCAGCAGCTTGGTCCACTACGAGCAGTACTTC
J gene: TRBJ2-5; V gene: TRBV11-2; D gene: TRBD1; clone size: few; CDR3 protein: CASSYKRDSLQETQYF; CDR3 DNA: TGTGCCAGCAGCTACAAAAGGGACAGCCTCCAAGAGACCCAGTACTTC
J gene: TRBJ2-1; V gene: TRBV7-3; D gene: TRBD1; clone size: -; CDR3 protein: CASSATGDNEQFF; CDR3 DNA: TGTGCCAGCAGCGCCACAGGGGACAATGAGCAGTTCTTC
J gene: TRBJ2-7; V gene: TRBV12-3/TRBV12-4; D gene: -; clone size: few; CDR3 protein: CASSQRQLSGNEQYF; CDR3 DNA: TGTGCCAGCAGTCAAAGACAACTCAGTGGCAACGAGCAGTACTTC
J gene: TRBJ2-4; V gene: TRBV28; D gene: TRBD2; clone size: few; CDR3 protein: CASSRRWTSGTTYKNIQYF; CDR3 DNA: TGTGCCAGCAGTCGTAGGTGGACTAGCGGAACTACCTACAAAAACATTCAGTACTTC
J gene: TRBJ2-7; V gene: TRBV6-5; D gene: TRBD1; clone size: few; CDR3 protein: CASSYVGQGNEQYF; CDR3 DNA: TGTGCCAGCAGTTACGTGGGACAGGGAAACGAGCAGTACTTC